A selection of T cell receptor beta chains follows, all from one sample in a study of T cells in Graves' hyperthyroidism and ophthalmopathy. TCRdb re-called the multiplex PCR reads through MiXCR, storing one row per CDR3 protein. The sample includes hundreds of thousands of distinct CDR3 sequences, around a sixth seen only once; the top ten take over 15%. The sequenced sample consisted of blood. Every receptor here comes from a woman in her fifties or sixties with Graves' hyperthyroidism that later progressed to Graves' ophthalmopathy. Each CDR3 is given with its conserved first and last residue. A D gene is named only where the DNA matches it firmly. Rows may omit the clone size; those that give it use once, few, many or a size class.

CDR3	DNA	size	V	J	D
CASSTSSTGNTIYF	TGCGCCAGCAGCACTTCAAGCACTGGAAACACCATATATTTT	-	TRBV5-1	TRBJ1-3	-
CASRNTGSGELFF	TGTGCCAGCAGAAACACAGGGTCCGGGGAGCTGTTTTTT	many	TRBV25-1	TRBJ2-2	-
CSVTLMVAYNEQFF	TGCAGCGTGACCCTTATGGTGGCCTACAATGAGCAGTTCTTC	-	TRBV29-1	TRBJ2-1	-
CASNQRGSQPQHF	TGTGCCAGCAACCAACGGGGTTCTCAGCCCCAGCATTTT	many	TRBV3-1	TRBJ1-5	-
CASSVNPGLAGVLQETQYF	TGTGCCAGCAGCGTAAACCCGGGACTAGCGGGGGTCCTCCAAGAGACCCAGTACTTC	many	TRBV9	TRBJ2-5	TRBD2
CASSQNPVRNTEAFF	TGTGCCAGCAGCCAAAATCCAGTTCGGAACACTGAAGCTTTCTTT	many	TRBV14	TRBJ1-1	-
CASTREAVGAMGYTF	TGTGCCAGCACCCGCGAGGCCGTCGGGGCTATGGGTTACACCTTC	-	TRBV12-3/TRBV12-4	TRBJ1-2	-
CASSQARGLSNYGYTF	TGTGCCAGCAGCCAAGCTCGGGGACTTTCAAACTATGGCTACACCTTC	many	TRBV14	TRBJ1-2	-
CASSSKPSGQFF	TGTGCCAGCAGCTCGAAGCCCTCGGGGCAGTTCTTC	-	TRBV13	TRBJ2-1	-
CASASLGTGGHQPQHF	TGTGCCAGCGCCAGTCTGGGGACAGGGGGCCATCAGCCCCAGCATTTT	many	TRBV2	TRBJ1-5	TRBD1
CASVSQGGSPLHF	TGTGCCAGCGTCTCACAGGGAGGTTCACCCCTCCACTTT	-	TRBV6-1	TRBJ1-6	-
CASSLYPTGGGSTDTQYF	TGTGCCAGCAGTTTATACCCTACAGGGGGCGGTAGCACAGATACGCAGTATTTT	-	TRBV27	TRBJ2-3	TRBD1
CASSWGARPGNTIYF	TGTGCCAGCAGTTGGGGTGCAAGACCCGGAAACACCATATATTTT	-	TRBV6-9	TRBJ1-3	-
CSARRSGATDTQYF	TGCAGTGCTAGACGTAGCGGGGCCACAGATACGCAGTATTTT	many	TRBV20-1	TRBJ2-3	TRBD2
CASSLDRLGEKLFF	TGCGCCAGCAGCTTGGACCGGTTAGGCGAAAAACTGTTTTTT	-	TRBV5-1	TRBJ1-4	-
CASSQGGESNQPQHF	TGTGCCAGCAGCCAAGGGGGAGAAAGCAATCAGCCCCAGCATTTT	-	TRBV4-2	TRBJ1-5	-
CASNSLRSDSNTEAFF	TGTGCCAGCAACAGTTTAAGGTCAGATTCGAACACTGAAGCTTTCTTT	many	TRBV12-3/TRBV12-4	TRBJ1-1	-
CASGLVGQETQYF	TGTGCTAGTGGTTTGGTCGGACAAGAGACCCAGTACTTC	few	TRBV12-5	TRBJ2-5	-
CASSSGPGQGSSGANVLTF	TGTGCCAGCAGCTCCGGACCGGGACAGGGGAGCTCTGGGGCCAACGTCCTGACTTTC	many	TRBV7-9	TRBJ2-6	TRBD1
CASSTGYVNTEAFF	TGCGCCAGCTCGACAGGGTACGTAAACACTGAAGCTTTCTTT	many	TRBV5-1	TRBJ1-1	TRBD1
CASSLGELNYGYTF	TGTGCCAGCAGTTTAGGGGAACTTAACTATGGCTACACCTTC	many	TRBV12-3/TRBV12-4	TRBJ1-2	-
CASSHLSQETQYF	TGTGCCAGCAGCCACCTGAGCCAAGAGACCCAGTACTTC	many	TRBV12-3/TRBV12-4	TRBJ2-5	-